These 25 T cell receptor beta chains originate from one sample sequenced in a study of CD8+ T cells in alopecia areata. Treatment here: oral pan-JAK inhibitor, 5-10 mg twice daily. RNA extraction was followed by reverse transcription into cDNA, which acted as the sequencing template. The method was immunoSEQ multiplex PCR; TCRdb's version includes in-frame clones alone and lacks a portion of them. Of approximately 160,000 clones listed, approximately 57% are singletons. The sequenced sample was CD4+ T cells sorted from blood, obtained at week 24, from a patient treated with tofacitinib. The origin of the receptors is a human donor with alopecia areata.

This CDR3 is CSVDRPLTGELFF. DNA of the CDR3: TGCAGCGTTGATCGACCATTGACCGGGGAGCTGTTTTTT. The chain recombines TRBV29-1 with TRBJ2-2; D is ambiguous. With 3 bases removed from V and 5 bases from J, the gap between germline ends came to 10 bases. CDR3 size: 13 residues. Germline lookup yields CDR1 SQVTM and CDR2 ANQGSEA.

This chain links TRBV15 with TRBJ1-2, with D unresolved. CDR1 is LNHNV, CDR2 YYDKDF, per germline (reference sequence). With 3 bases removed from V and 4 bases from J, the gap between germline ends came to 6 bases. This CDR3 is 12 amino acids long. CDR3 protein: CATSSAGYGYTF. The CDR3 DNA follows: TGTGCCACCAGCAGCGCAGGCTATGGCTACACCTTC.

V usage is TRBV14 and J usage is TRBJ1-6; possible D gene TRBD1, 5 bases. The CDR3 sequence is 15 residues long. V lost 0 bases and J 7 bases, leaving 10 bases between the germline ends. The germline gives CDR1 SGHDN, CDR2 FVKESK. The CDR3 loop reads CASSQENRQNSPLHF. In DNA form, the CDR3 reads TGTGCCAGCAGCCAAGAGAACAGACAGAATTCACCCCTCCACTTT.

This sequence joins TRBV5-6 and TRBJ2-5; D remains unclear. Trimming stripped 1 base from V and 4 bases from J, with 8 bases between. The CDR3 totals 13 residues. Germline lookup yields CDR1 SGHDT and CDR2 YYEEEE. The CDR3 region is CASSLMVGETQYF. The DNA of the CDR3 is TGTGCCAGCAGCTTGATGGTCGGAGAGACCCAGTACTTC.

The chain uses TRBV5-1 and TRBJ2-2; a weak D match, TRBD2 (7 bases). The CDR3 runs 16 residues. Trimming took off 0 bases at V and 2 bases at J, with 11 bases between the two ends. Per the germline V gene, CDR1 is SGHRS and CDR2 is YFSETQ. This CDR3 reads CASSLEGGGNTGELFF. The CDR3 bases are TGCGCCAGCAGCTTGGAAGGCGGGGGCAACACCGGGGAGCTGTTTTTT.

The chain carries TRBV18 and TRBJ2-5; D unresolved. Between the trimmed V and J ends, which lost 3 bases and 1 base, there was a span of 6 bases. From germline, CDR1 is KGHSH and CDR2 LQKENI. The CDR3 has 13 amino acids. Here the CDR3 reads CASSPGSQETQYF. The CDR3 bases are TGTGCCAGCTCACCCGGAAGCCAAGAGACCCAGTACTTC. Full variable domain (remainder filled in from reference TRBV18 and TRBJ2-5): NAGVMQNPRHLVRRRGQEARLRCSPMKGHSHVYWYRQLPEEGLKFMVYLQKENIIDESGMPKERFSAEFPKEGPSILRIQQVVRGDSAAYFCASSPGSQETQYFGPGTRLLVL.

This sequence joins TRBV6-9 and TRBJ1-5; D perhaps matches TRBD1 (5 bases). Germline V CDR1 and CDR2: MNHGY, SVAAGI. The CDR3 has 16 amino acids. V was clipped by 6 bases and J by 1 base, with 16 bases between them. This CDR3 is CASSSTSDSSNQPQHF. The CDR3, as DNA: TGTGCCAGCAGCTCGACCTCAGACAGCAGCAATCAGCCCCAGCATTTT.

The chain recombines TRBV6-1 with TRBJ1-1, with a tentative D call TRBD1 (6 bases). The V gene lost 5 bases and the J gene lost 3 bases, with 10 bases spanning the gap. There are 13 residues in the CDR3. CDR1 and CDR2 (germline): MNHNS, SASEGT. CDR3 nucleotide sequence: TGTGCCAGCAGTTCCAGGGGAGACACTGAAGCTTTCTTT. It specifies CASSSRGDTEAFF.

The chain recombines TRBV29-1 with TRBJ2-5; perhaps TRBD2 as D (5 bases). This CDR3 comprises 18 residues. The V gene lost 3 bases and the J gene lost 1 base, with 24 bases spanning the gap. Germline CDR1 and CDR2: SQVTM and ANQGSEA. The CDR3 DNA reads TGCAGCGTTGAGGCGAGGTTTGAGTTGAAACGGGGCCAAGAGACCCAGTACTTC. Amino acid sequence: CSVEARFELKRGQETQYF.

CDR3 DNA sequence: TGTGCCAGCAGCGTCGACCGGGGCACTAATGAAAAACTGTTTTTT. This encodes CASSVDRGTNEKLFF. The chain employs TRBV7-9 and TRBJ1-4; D is perhaps TRBD1 (5 bases). The CDR3 loop spans 15 amino acids. V was pared by 5 bases and J by 2 bases, with 12 bases between. CDR1 and CDR2 (germline): SEHNR, FQNEAQ (reference sequence).

The rearrangement links TRBV7-2 to TRBJ1-4, with 7 bases that match TRBD1. The CDR3 runs to 15 residues. With V trimmed by 4 bases and J by 6 bases, 8 bases remained unmatched. Germline V gene data show CDR1 as SGHTA and CDR2 as FQGNSA. The CDR3 DNA reads TGTGCCAGCAGCTCACCCGGTCAGGGGGATGAAAAACTGTTTTTT. Its protein product is CASSSPGQGDEKLFF.

The V and J genes are TRBV5-1 and TRBJ2-7, with D possibly being TRBD1 or TRBD2 (7 bases each). The CDR3 runs 15 residues. Germline V gives CDR1 SGHRS, CDR2 YFSETQ. Trimming stripped 5 bases from V and 4 bases from J, with 19 bases between. The CDR3 DNA follows: TGCGCCAGCAGTAGCTTCACAGGGGAGGGATACGAGCAGTACTTC. This sequence encodes CASSSFTGEGYEQYF.

This sequence joins TRBV5-1 and TRBJ1-6; D perhaps matches TRBD1 (6 bases). The CDR3 covers 16 residues. Looked up from germline, CDR1 is SGHRS and CDR2 is YFSETQ. V lost 2 bases and J 3 bases, leaving 12 bases between the germline ends. The CDR3 region has the DNA TGCGCCAGCAGCTTTACTCCGGGACACTATAATTCACCCCTCCACTTT. This translates into CASSFTPGHYNSPLHF.

The J gene is TRBJ1-1, the V gene TRBV27, with D unclear. The CDR3 has 13 residues. Germline lookup yields CDR1 MNHEY and CDR2 SMNVEV (reference sequence). Between the trimmed V and J ends, which lost 4 bases and 2 bases, there was a span of 8 bases. The chain's CDR3 is CASSYRKNTEAFF. The CDR3 DNA follows: TGTGCCAGCAGTTATCGCAAAAACACTGAAGCTTTCTTT.

The chain links TRBV29-1 to TRBJ1-1; 7 nucleotides agree with TRBD1. Trimming at V came to 5 bases and at J to 4 bases, leaving 7 bases not matched to a gene. The CDR3 is made up of 13 amino acids. Germline-derived CDR1 and CDR2 are SQVTM and ANQGSEA. The DNA of the CDR3 is TGCAGCGTTCAGGGGGTTGGAGGCACTGAAGCTTTCTTT. Translating it yields CSVQGVGGTEAFF.

This clone has more than one count but fewer than ten. The genes are TRBV7-9 and TRBJ1-2; D perhaps matches TRBD1 (5 bases). Trimming removed 3 bases from V and 1 base from J, with 9 bases in between. CDR1 is SEHNR and CDR2 is FQNEAQ in the germline V gene (reference sequence). This CDR3 has 14 amino acids. The CDR3 DNA reads TGTGCCAGCAGCTTCCGGGACGGTAACTATGGCTACACCTTC. This translates into CASSFRDGNYGYTF.

A word on this clone: The same CDR3 is also encoded by other DNA sequences in this sample. The J gene is TRBJ2-6, the V gene TRBV7-9, with unresolved D. This CDR3 has 13 amino acids. Germline assignment: CDR1 SEHNR and CDR2 FQNEAQ (reference sequence). The ends were cut back, 0 bases at V and 4 bases at J, with 1 base in the middle. The CDR3 loop reads CASSLAGANVLTF. The CDR3 region has the DNA TGTGCCAGCAGCTTAGCGGGGGCCAACGTCCTGACTTTC. The full variable domain, completed using reference TRBV7-9 and TRBJ2-6, is DTGVSQNPRHKITKRGQNVTFRCDPISEHNRLYWYRQTLGQGPEFLTYFQNEAQLEKSRLLSDRFSAERPKGSFSTLEIQRTEQGDSAMYLCASSLAGANVLTFGAGSRLTVL.

This clone has more than one count but fewer than ten. The rearrangement links TRBV18 to TRBJ1-5; D gene unclear. V was trimmed by 4 bases and J by 5 bases, leaving 12 bases between them. Germline CDR1 and CDR2: KGHSH and LQKENI. This CDR3 has 14 residues. The DNA of the CDR3 is TGTGCCAGCTCACTTGGACGTAGGGATCAGCCCCAGCATTTT. This codes for CASSLGRRDQPQHF.

The chain combines TRBV7-9 with TRBJ2-3, with D maybe TRBD1 (6 bases). The V and J ends lost 2 bases and 6 bases respectively, with 12 bases between them. Germline V gene sequence: CDR1 SEHNR, CDR2 FQNEAQ (reference sequence). The CDR3 is made up of 14 amino acids. Here the CDR3 reads CASSLSGQGDTQYF. DNA of the CDR3: TGTGCCAGCAGCTTATCGGGCCAGGGGGATACGCAGTATTTT. The full variable domain, rest sourced from reference TRBV7-9 and TRBJ2-3, is DTGVSQNPRHKITKRGQNVTFRCDPISEHNRLYWYRQTLGQGPEFLTYFQNEAQLEKSRLLSDRFSAERPKGSFSTLEIQRTEQGDSAMYLCASSLSGQGDTQYFGPGTRLTVL.

V is TRBV5-6 and J is TRBJ2-5; 10 nucleotides line up with TRBD2. The germline V gene has CDR1 SGHDT and CDR2 YYEEEE. V lost 2 bases and J lost 4; bases outside the gene matches: 8. The CDR3 runs 16 residues. CDR3 amino acids: CASSFSSGGPLETQYF. The CDR3 bases are TGTGCCAGCAGCTTTAGTAGCGGGGGGCCACTAGAGACCCAGTACTTC.

The chain employs TRBV6-5 and TRBJ2-1; D might be TRBD1 (5 bases). The CDR3 loop spans 12 amino acids. Between the trimmed V and J ends, which lost 2 bases and 10 bases, there was a span of 9 bases. Germline CDR1 reads MNHEY; CDR2 reads SVGAGI. The CDR3 DNA sequence: TGTGCCAGCAGTTACAAGGGGAACGAGCAGTTCTTC. Translation gives CASSYKGNEQFF.

The table lists this clone with a few counts. The V and J genes are TRBV25-1 and TRBJ2-1, with TRBD1 matching 8 bases. With V trimmed by 4 bases and J by 9 bases, 8 bases remained unmatched. The CDR3 has 14 amino acids. The germline CDR1 and CDR2 sequences are MGHDK and SYGVNS. The CDR3 protein is CASSVDVRGPEQFF. CDR3 DNA: TGTGCCAGCAGTGTTGACGTCAGGGGGCCTGAGCAGTTCTTC.

The chain couples TRBV5-1 to TRBJ2-5, with D perhaps TRBD1 or TRBD2 (5 bases each). Trimming pared 0 bases from V and 5 bases from J, leaving 14 bases between. The CDR3 has 15 residues. CDR1 is SGHRS, CDR2 YFSETQ, per germline. The CDR3 nucleotides are TGCGCCAGCAGCTTGGCGTCAGCCAGGGAGGAGACCCAGTACTTC. Amino acids: CASSLASAREETQYF.

This clone was seen a few times. The chain employs TRBV27 and TRBJ2-7; 8 bases line up with TRBD1. This CDR3 has 14 residues. The junction had 3 bases not matched to a gene; V was cut back by 2 bases and J by 3 bases. Germline CDR1 reads MNHEY; CDR2 reads SMNVEV (reference sequence). The CDR3 is CASSLGTGHYEQYF. DNA of the CDR3: TGTGCCAGCAGTTTAGGGACAGGCCACTACGAGCAGTACTTC.

The CDR3 region has the DNA TGTGCCAGCAACCAAGGGGGGAGGCCCTACAATGAGCAGTTCTTC. This translates into CASNQGGRPYNEQFF. The chain joins TRBV7-2 to TRBJ2-1; perhaps D is TRBD1 or TRBD2 (6 bases each). The CDR3 is 15 amino acids. V lost 7 bases and J lost 2, with 15 bases in between. Germline CDR1 and CDR2: SGHTA and FQGNSA.